This is a list of T cell receptor beta chains from one sample in a study of T-cell memory formation after mild COVID-19. TCRdb reanalysed the 5' RACE reads using MiXCR and keeps one entry per CDR3 protein. This sample has fewer than 250,000 distinct CDR3 sequences; 15% occur once, and the top ten carry around 2%. The specimen was PBMCs or a T cell subset sorted from them (not recorded which). Receptors were obtained from an adult woman who had mild COVID-19 (a few samples of this study predate the infection). Cell type and time point are not known. CDR3s include the opening cysteine and the closing phenylalanine or tryptophan. Fields, in order: J gene, V gene, clone size, D gene, CDR3 DNA, CDR3 protein. The D gene is left open where the match is weak. Only part of the rows carry a size: once, few, many, or a class if the clone is expanded.

j_call: TRBJ2-2; v_call: TRBV2; clone_size: few; d_call: NA; cdr3_nt: TGTGCCAGCAGTGAATACTTAAACACCGGGGAGCTGTTTTTT; cdr3_aa: CASSEYLNTGELFF
j_call: TRBJ2-7; v_call: TRBV19; clone_size: NA; d_call: NA; cdr3_nt: TGTGCCAGTAGTATGAGCCGCCCACCTTGGGACGAGCAGTACTTC; cdr3_aa: CASSMSRPPWDEQYF
j_call: TRBJ1-1; v_call: TRBV3-1; clone_size: many; d_call: NA; cdr3_nt: TGTGCCAGCAGCCAAGGCACTGAAGCTTTCTTT; cdr3_aa: CASSQGTEAFF
j_call: TRBJ2-7; v_call: TRBV30; clone_size: NA; d_call: NA; cdr3_nt: TGTGCCTGGAGTTACGCGCGATCTTCCTACGAGCAGTACTTC; cdr3_aa: CAWSYARSSYEQYF
j_call: TRBJ1-1; v_call: TRBV20-1; clone_size: few; d_call: NA; cdr3_nt: TGCAGAGCTAGAAGAGGTAGCACTGAAGCTTTCTTT; cdr3_aa: CRARRGSTEAFF
j_call: TRBJ1-1; v_call: TRBV6-6; clone_size: few; d_call: TRBD1; cdr3_nt: TGTGCCAGCAGCCCTGGACAACAGGGGGCAGGGTACACTGAAGCTTTCTTT; cdr3_aa: CASSPGQQGAGYTEAFF
j_call: TRBJ1-2; v_call: TRBV20-1; clone_size: NA; d_call: NA; cdr3_nt: TGCAGTGCTAGAGACCCCCTTGCAGGGTGGAACTATGGCTACACCTTC; cdr3_aa: CSARDPLAGWNYGYTF
j_call: TRBJ1-6; v_call: TRBV5-4; clone_size: NA; d_call: NA; cdr3_nt: TGTGCCAGCAGTCAGGGAGGGTATAATTCACCCCTCCACTTT; cdr3_aa: CASSQGGYNSPLHF
j_call: TRBJ1-3; v_call: TRBV7-9; clone_size: NA; d_call: TRBD1; cdr3_nt: TGTGCCAGCAGTCGCGGGACAGCCACACTATACTCTGGAAACACCATATATTTT; cdr3_aa: CASSRGTATLYSGNTIYF
j_call: TRBJ1-1; v_call: TRBV12-3/TRBV12-4; clone_size: few; d_call: NA; cdr3_nt: TGTGCCAGCAGTTTCGGGCGGCTTTTTGAAGCTTTCTTT; cdr3_aa: CASSFGRLFEAFF
j_call: TRBJ1-5; v_call: TRBV20-1; clone_size: NA; d_call: NA; cdr3_nt: TGCAGTGCTATAAAGAGCAATCAGCCCCAGCATTTT; cdr3_aa: CSAIKSNQPQHF
j_call: TRBJ2-3; v_call: TRBV24-1; clone_size: few; d_call: NA; cdr3_nt: TGTGCCACCAGTGTTAAACCCGGCAGGGCTGGCACAGATACGCAGTATTTT; cdr3_aa: CATSVKPGRAGTDTQYF
j_call: TRBJ1-1; v_call: TRBV7-2; clone_size: few; d_call: NA; cdr3_nt: TGTGCCAGCAGCTTAGCGGGTTGGGGGAACACTGAAGCTTTCTTT; cdr3_aa: CASSLAGWGNTEAFF
j_call: TRBJ1-2; v_call: TRBV4-3; clone_size: few; d_call: NA; cdr3_nt: TGCGCCAGCAGCCCCTCAAGGGGAGATAGCCTTAACTATGGCTACACCTTC; cdr3_aa: CASSPSRGDSLNYGYTF
j_call: TRBJ2-1; v_call: TRBV19; clone_size: NA; d_call: TRBD2; cdr3_nt: TGTGCCACCCGGGGACAGACTAGCGGGAGGCCTACCTACAATGAGCAGTTCTTC; cdr3_aa: CATRGQTSGRPTYNEQFF
j_call: TRBJ2-7; v_call: TRBV7-9; clone_size: NA; d_call: TRBD1; cdr3_nt: TGTGCCAGCAGCAAGAGGACAGGGGGGTGGTACGAGCAGTACTTC; cdr3_aa: CASSKRTGGWYEQYF
j_call: TRBJ1-6; v_call: TRBV2; clone_size: few; d_call: TRBD1; cdr3_nt: TGTGCCAGCAGCGGATCCGGGACAGGGAGGTCACCCCTCCACTTT; cdr3_aa: CASSGSGTGRSPLHF
j_call: TRBJ2-3; v_call: TRBV6-5; clone_size: NA; d_call: NA; cdr3_nt: TGTGCCAGCAGTTACTCGAAGCTACTCACAGATACGCAGTATTTT; cdr3_aa: CASSYSKLLTDTQYF
j_call: TRBJ1-4; v_call: TRBV6-5; clone_size: NA; d_call: TRBD1; cdr3_nt: TGTGCCAGCAGGCCTGGGACAGTCGAAAAACTGTTTTTT; cdr3_aa: CASRPGTVEKLFF
j_call: TRBJ2-7; v_call: TRBV27; clone_size: NA; d_call: TRBD1; cdr3_nt: TGTGCCAGCACCCGGCAGGGGGCTTACGAGCAGTACTTC; cdr3_aa: CASTRQGAYEQYF
j_call: TRBJ2-7; v_call: TRBV6-5; clone_size: NA; d_call: TRBD2; cdr3_nt: TGTGCCAGCAGTTACTCTCCAGGGAGGGACGAGCAGTACTTC; cdr3_aa: CASSYSPGRDEQYF
j_call: TRBJ2-2; v_call: TRBV2; clone_size: many; d_call: NA; cdr3_nt: TGTGCCAGCACCGGACGGGCCGGGGAGCTGTTTTTT; cdr3_aa: CASTGRAGELFF
j_call: TRBJ2-3; v_call: TRBV12-3/TRBV12-4; clone_size: many; d_call: NA; cdr3_nt: TGTGCCAGCCATACCCTAGGGCCCCGGAATACGCAGTATTTT; cdr3_aa: CASHTLGPRNTQYF
j_call: TRBJ1-1; v_call: TRBV3-1; clone_size: NA; d_call: NA; cdr3_nt: TGTGCCAGCAGCCAAGATTACAGGGAGACTGAAGCTTTCTTT; cdr3_aa: CASSQDYRETEAFF
j_call: TRBJ2-7; v_call: TRBV12-3/TRBV12-4; clone_size: NA; d_call: TRBD1; cdr3_nt: TGTGCCAGCAGGGACAGGGGAGAATACGAGCAGTACTTC; cdr3_aa: CASRDRGEYEQYF
j_call: TRBJ1-4; v_call: TRBV4-1; clone_size: NA; d_call: NA; cdr3_nt: TGCGCCAGCAGCCAAGTCGTGCGAGAAAAACTGTTTTTT; cdr3_aa: CASSQVVREKLFF
j_call: TRBJ2-7; v_call: TRBV20-1; clone_size: few; d_call: NA; cdr3_nt: TGCAGTGCTAGAGATCTAGCCCACGAGCAGTACTTC; cdr3_aa: CSARDLAHEQYF
j_call: TRBJ2-1; v_call: TRBV7-2; clone_size: many; d_call: TRBD2; cdr3_nt: TGTGCCAGCAGCTTGATGCGGGAGAAGTTCTTC; cdr3_aa: CASSLMREKFF
j_call: TRBJ2-2; v_call: TRBV24-1; clone_size: NA; d_call: TRBD1; cdr3_nt: TGTGCCACCCTACCAGGACAGGGGTTCACCGGGGAGCTGTTTTTT; cdr3_aa: CATLPGQGFTGELFF
j_call: TRBJ2-3; v_call: TRBV3-1; clone_size: NA; d_call: NA; cdr3_nt: TGTGCCAGCAGCCGCCCAGGGGGGACGCAGTATTTT; cdr3_aa: CASSRPGGTQYF
j_call: TRBJ1-3; v_call: TRBV5-6; clone_size: NA; d_call: TRBD1; cdr3_nt: TGTGCCAGCAGCCGAAGGGACAGGGCTGGAAACACCATATATTTT; cdr3_aa: CASSRRDRAGNTIYF
j_call: TRBJ2-7; v_call: TRBV24-1; clone_size: NA; d_call: NA; cdr3_nt: TGTGCCACCAGTGCCCCCTCTTTTCGGGGGAGCTCCTACGAGCAGTACTTC; cdr3_aa: CATSAPSFRGSSYEQYF
j_call: TRBJ2-3; v_call: TRBV6-1; clone_size: NA; d_call: NA; cdr3_nt: TGTGCCAGCAGAGCCGTCCCCACAGATACGCAGTATTTT; cdr3_aa: CASRAVPTDTQYF
j_call: TRBJ1-3; v_call: TRBV12-3/TRBV12-4; clone_size: few; d_call: NA; cdr3_nt: TGTGCCAGCAGAATCGGACGGAACTCTGGAAACACCATATATTTT; cdr3_aa: CASRIGRNSGNTIYF
j_call: TRBJ2-1; v_call: TRBV7-2; clone_size: many; d_call: NA; cdr3_nt: TGTGCCAGCAGCTTATATCTAGCGTGGAATGAGCAGTTCTTC; cdr3_aa: CASSLYLAWNEQFF
j_call: TRBJ1-2; v_call: TRBV19; clone_size: few; d_call: NA; cdr3_nt: TGTGCCAGTAGTATAGGGGCGCGAAGTGGCTACACCTTC; cdr3_aa: CASSIGARSGYTF
j_call: TRBJ2-7; v_call: TRBV20-1; clone_size: few; d_call: TRBD2; cdr3_nt: TGCAGTGCTCGCACAACTATGACTAGCGTCTACGAGCAGTACTTC; cdr3_aa: CSARTTMTSVYEQYF
j_call: TRBJ2-1; v_call: TRBV7-2; clone_size: NA; d_call: NA; cdr3_nt: TGTGCCAGCAGCTCTATAGGCCACAATGAGCAGTTCTTC; cdr3_aa: CASSSIGHNEQFF
j_call: TRBJ2-5; v_call: TRBV5-1; clone_size: NA; d_call: NA; cdr3_nt: TGCGCCAGCAGCTGGAGGGGTACAGGCCTCCAAGAGACCCAGTACTTC; cdr3_aa: CASSWRGTGLQETQYF
j_call: TRBJ1-6; v_call: TRBV3-1; clone_size: NA; d_call: TRBD1; cdr3_nt: TGTGCCAGCAGCCAATCCGGGACAGGGAATTCACCCCTCCACTTT; cdr3_aa: CASSQSGTGNSPLHF
j_call: TRBJ2-3; v_call: TRBV28; clone_size: NA; d_call: TRBD2; cdr3_nt: TGTGCCAGCAGCTATCTAGCGGGAGGGCCTTATGTGCAGTATTTT; cdr3_aa: CASSYLAGGPYVQYF
j_call: TRBJ2-5; v_call: TRBV7-3; clone_size: NA; d_call: NA; cdr3_nt: TGTGCCAGCAGCTTACTGTTGGGGGAGACCCAGTACTTC; cdr3_aa: CASSLLLGETQYF
j_call: TRBJ2-2; v_call: TRBV10-3; clone_size: NA; d_call: TRBD1; cdr3_nt: TGTGCCATCAGTAACAGGGGAAAGGACGGGGAGCTGTTTTTT; cdr3_aa: CAISNRGKDGELFF
j_call: TRBJ2-7; v_call: TRBV15; clone_size: few; d_call: TRBD2; cdr3_nt: TGTGCCACCAGCAGAGATTACGCTAGCGGGTTCCCCCGCTCCTACGAGCAGTACTTC; cdr3_aa: CATSRDYASGFPRSYEQYF
j_call: TRBJ2-2; v_call: TRBV5-1; clone_size: NA; d_call: TRBD1; cdr3_nt: TGCGCCAGCAGCTCGCCGGGACAGGGGGCCGACGGGGAGCTGTTTTTT; cdr3_aa: CASSSPGQGADGELFF
j_call: TRBJ1-3; v_call: TRBV11-2; clone_size: NA; d_call: NA; cdr3_nt: TGTGCCAGCAGCAGACGGGCCGCTAACTCTGGAAACACCATATATTTT; cdr3_aa: CASSRRAANSGNTIYF
j_call: TRBJ2-5; v_call: TRBV6-5; clone_size: few; d_call: TRBD2; cdr3_nt: TGTGCCACCCGAGTAGCGGGGAAAGAGACCCAGTACTTC; cdr3_aa: CATRVAGKETQYF
j_call: TRBJ2-6; v_call: TRBV29-1; clone_size: NA; d_call: NA; cdr3_nt: TGCAGCACTACGGGAGCCTCTGGGGCCAACGTCCTGACTTTC; cdr3_aa: CSTTGASGANVLTF
j_call: TRBJ1-1; v_call: TRBV5-1; clone_size: NA; d_call: NA; cdr3_nt: TGCGCCAGCAGCTTAATTGAGGGGACCCCTGAAGCTTTCTTT; cdr3_aa: CASSLIEGTPEAFF
j_call: TRBJ2-7; v_call: TRBV20-1; clone_size: many; d_call: TRBD1; cdr3_nt: TGCAGTGCTCGGACAGGGGGCTCGGAGCAGTACTTC; cdr3_aa: CSARTGGSEQYF
j_call: TRBJ2-2; v_call: TRBV5-1; clone_size: NA; d_call: TRBD1; cdr3_nt: TGCGCCAGCAGCTTAATGGGGACAGACACCGGGGAGCTGTTTTTT; cdr3_aa: CASSLMGTDTGELFF
j_call: TRBJ2-7; v_call: TRBV18; clone_size: NA; d_call: TRBD1; cdr3_nt: TGTGCCAGCTCACCGGGACAGACCGAGCAGTACTTC; cdr3_aa: CASSPGQTEQYF
j_call: TRBJ1-1; v_call: TRBV6-5; clone_size: few; d_call: NA; cdr3_nt: TGTGCCAGCAGAAACGGTGGGGTGGGCACTGAAGCTTTCTTT; cdr3_aa: CASRNGGVGTEAFF
j_call: TRBJ2-5; v_call: TRBV5-1; clone_size: few; d_call: TRBD2; cdr3_nt: TGCGCCAGCAGCCCGGGACTAGCGGGGGGGTACCAAGAGACCCAGTACTTC; cdr3_aa: CASSPGLAGGYQETQYF